The rows below give T cell receptor beta chains drawn from one sample of a study of cytomegalovirus exposure and HLA in healthy donors. Repertoires were generated with immunoSEQ multiplex PCR, while TCRdb's copy carries only in-frame clones and drops some. Among about 88,000 clones listed, roughly 83% were seen once. Sequencing used PBMCs. These TCRs come from a woman between 18 and 29 years old in good health and CMV-seropositive. Both conserved end residues are part of each CDR3. The D gene is left open where the match is weak. The size field is filled for only some rows; it gives once, few, many or a size class.

j_call d_call clone_size v_call cdr3_aa cdr3_nt
TRBJ2-3 . . TRBV9 CASSVAVGSDTQYF TGTGCCAGCAGCGTAGCGGTGGGCTCAGATACGCAGTATTTT
TRBJ2-1 TRBD2 . TRBV5-6 CASSWTGTSGVDEQFF TGTGCCAGCAGTTGGACCGGGACTAGCGGGGTAGATGAGCAGTTCTTC
TRBJ2-7 TRBD2 . TRBV2 CASSSGTSGGAYEQYF TGTGCCAGCAGTTCTGGGACTAGCGGGGGGGCCTACGAGCAGTACTTC
TRBJ1-1 TRBD1 . TRBV5-1 CASSPPGQGGTEAFF TGCGCCAGCAGCCCACCAGGACAGGGTGGCACTGAAGCTTTCTTT
TRBJ2-7 . few TRBV19 CASSTLTGPYEQYF TGTGCCAGTAGTACCCTGACAGGACCCTACGAGCAGTACTTC
TRBJ1-4 . . TRBV18 CASSPQTGLREKLFF TGTGCCAGCTCACCACAGACAGGATTAAGAGAAAAACTGTTTTTT
TRBJ2-7 TRBD2 . TRBV27 CASSLLASGDYEQYF TGTGCCAGCAGTTTATTGGCTAGCGGAGACTACGAGCAGTACTTC
TRBJ2-3 TRBD1 . TRBV30 CAWSLGTGGVADTQYF TGTGCCTGGAGCCTCGGGACAGGGGGTGTAGCAGATACGCAGTATTTT
TRBJ2-3 TRBD2 . TRBV6-6 CASSSGGGGPWDTQYF TGTGCCAGCAGCTCCGGTGGCGGGGGACCGTGGGATACGCAGTATTTT
TRBJ2-3 . . TRBV7-2 CASSFSGAGNTDTQYF TGTGCCAGCAGCTTTAGCGGTGCAGGGAACACAGATACGCAGTATTTT
TRBJ1-5 . . TRBV4-3 CASSQERHQPQHF TGCGCCAGCAGCCAAGAGAGGCATCAGCCCCAGCATTTT
TRBJ1-6 . . TRBV7-9 CASLGGDDSPLHF TGTGCCAGCTTAGGAGGTGACGATTCACCCCTCCACTTT
TRBJ2-7 TRBD1 few TRBV30 CAWSPGGALEQYF TGTGCCTGGAGCCCAGGGGGCGCCCTCGAGCAGTACTTC
TRBJ2-7 . . TRBV15 CATSRDRGFNEQYF TGTGCCACCAGCAGAGATCGAGGATTTAACGAGCAGTACTTC
TRBJ2-1 TRBD2 . TRBV9 CASSDSTGLATASSYNEQFF TGTGCCAGCAGCGACAGCACGGGACTAGCGACGGCAAGCTCCTACAATGAGCAGTTCTTC
TRBJ2-3 . . TRBV28 CASRGGAGVGTDTQYF TGTGCCAGCCGTGGGGGGGCGGGGGTGGGCACAGATACGCAGTATTTT
TRBJ1-2 . . TRBV6-5 CASTRGPFNYGYTF TGTGCCAGCACCAGGGGACCGTTTAACTATGGCTACACCTTC
TRBJ2-7 . few TRBV19 CASSIYAGDYEQYF TGTGCCAGTAGTATATATGCAGGGGACTACGAGCAGTACTTC
TRBJ2-5 . . TRBV11-2 CASTVLRGYQETQYF TGTGCCAGCACCGTCCTAAGGGGGTACCAAGAGACCCAGTACTTC
TRBJ1-1 . . TRBV6-5 CASSSGEGATFF TGTGCCAGCAGTTCTGGAGAGGGTGCAACTTTCTTT
TRBJ1-4 . . TRBV7-2 CASSLDRGVGEKLFF TGTGCCAGCAGCTTAGATCGGGGAGTAGGAGAAAAACTGTTTTTT
TRBJ2-3 . . TRBV6-4 CASSGEGSTDTQYF TGTGCCAGCTCAGGGGAGGGCTCCACAGATACGCAGTATTTT